This T cell receptor beta chain was observed in a study of T cell changes during pregnancy in multiple sclerosis. This clone was seen once. Clones were read by immunoSEQ multiplex PCR, and TCRdb kept only the in-frame ones, dropping some. The table records tens of thousands of clones, roughly 93% of them present only once. The CDR3 length is 14 residues. V gene TRBV21-1 combines with J gene TRBJ1-1; no check of the table's D call, TRBD1, against the DNA was made. TRBV21-1 is listed as a pseudogene. The TCR was taken from a female donor with multiple sclerosis, enrolled in a pregnancy study. The material sequenced was CD8+ T cells from peripheral blood mononuclear cells, taken in the third trimester of pregnancy. The CDR3 sequence is CASSDREENTEAFF. For the CDR3, the DNA is TGTGCCAGCAGCGACAGGGAGGAGAACACTGAAGCTTTCTTT.